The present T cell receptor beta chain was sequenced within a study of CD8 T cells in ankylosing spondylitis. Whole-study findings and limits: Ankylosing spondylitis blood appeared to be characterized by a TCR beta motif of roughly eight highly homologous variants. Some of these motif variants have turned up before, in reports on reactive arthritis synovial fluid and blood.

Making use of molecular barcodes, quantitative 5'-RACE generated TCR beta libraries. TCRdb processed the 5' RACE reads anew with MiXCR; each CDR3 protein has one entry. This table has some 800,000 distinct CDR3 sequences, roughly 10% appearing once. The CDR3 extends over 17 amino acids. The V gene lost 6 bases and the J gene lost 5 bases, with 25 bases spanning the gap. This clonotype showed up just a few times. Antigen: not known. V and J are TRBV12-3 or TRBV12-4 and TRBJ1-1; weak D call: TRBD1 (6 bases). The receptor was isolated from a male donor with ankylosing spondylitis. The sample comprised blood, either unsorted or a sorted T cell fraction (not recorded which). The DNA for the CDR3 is TGTGCCAGCAGACCCTCTCCCGAGATAGCACAGGGTACTGAAGCTTTCTTT. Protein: CASRPSPEIAQGTEAFF.